The 20 T cell receptor beta chains below come from one sample, sequenced in a study of T-cell reconstitution after alpha-beta-depleted transplantation in children. Construction of the TCRbeta library involved unique molecular identifiers. MiXCR, applied by TCRdb to the PCR reads, yields one record per CDR3 protein. The sample lists roughly 570,000 distinct CDR3 sequences, roughly a quarter seen once, with around a third in the top ten. The sample in question was PBMCs, obtained before TCRalphabeta/CD19-depleted stem cell transplant. Receptors originate from a boy in the first two years of life with Wiskott-Aldrich syndrome, due to receive a stem cell transplant.

The chain couples TRBV5-1 to TRBJ2-3, with D uncertain. This CDR3 contains 12 residues. Trimming removed 0 bases from V and 7 bases from J, with 6 bases in between. Germline-derived CDR1 and CDR2 are SGHRS and YFSETQ. The CDR3 DNA sequence: TGCGCCAGCAGCTTGGGAGCTAATACGCAGTATTTT. Amino acids: CASSLGANTQYF.

The chain has TRBV5-1 and TRBJ1-5, with TRBD1 identical over 7 bases. The junction had 4 bases not matched to a gene; V was cut back by 0 bases and J by 7 bases. Germline CDR1 reads SGHRS; CDR2 reads YFSETQ. CDR3 size: 14 residues. CDR3 in amino acids: CASSLAGGHQPQHF. CDR3 in DNA: TGCGCCAGCAGCTTGGCAGGGGGGCACCAGCCCCAGCATTTT.

The chain carries TRBV20-1 and TRBJ2-7; D remains ambiguous. The CDR3 runs 13 residues. The V and J ends lost 8 bases and 0 bases respectively, with 14 bases between them. Germline V gives CDR1 DFQATT, CDR2 SNEGSKA (reference sequence). This chain's CDR3 is CSSLDASSYEQYF. CDR3 DNA: TGCAGTTCCCTGGACGCGAGCTCCTACGAGCAGTACTTC.

This clonotype occurred a few times. The chain joins TRBV20-1 to TRBJ2-7; 10 positions agree with TRBD2. The V gene's germline CDR1 is DFQATT and CDR2 SNEGSKA (reference sequence). Germline trimming cut 6 bases from V and 4 bases from J; bases unmatched to any gene: 3. This CDR3 comprises 12 residues. The CDR3 sequence: CSAISGGYEQYF. The CDR3 DNA is TGCAGTGCGATTAGCGGGGGGTACGAGCAGTACTTC.

The chain carries TRBV5-1 and TRBJ1-1; TRBD1 is a possible D gene (6 bases). Trimming pared 3 bases from V and 4 bases from J, leaving 13 bases between. Germline V CDR1 and CDR2: SGHRS, YFSETQ. This CDR3 has 14 residues. In DNA, the CDR3 is TGCGCCAGCAGCTCGACAGGCGGGGGCACTGAAGCTTTCTTT. Encoded protein: CASSSTGGGTEAFF.

This clonotype showed up just a few times. The chain links TRBV10-3 to TRBJ1-5; perhaps TRBD1 as D (6 bases). This CDR3 spans 14 amino acids. Trimming stripped 3 bases from V and 4 bases from J, with 10 bases between. Germline loops: CDR1 ENHRY, CDR2 SYGVKD. In DNA, the CDR3 is TGTGCCATCAGTGAAGGACAGCCGAATCAGCCCCAGCATTTT. As protein: CAISEGQPNQPQHF.

This clonotype was seen only a few times. This rearrangement joins TRBV30 to TRBJ1-5, with D hard to call. The V gene lost 2 bases and the J gene lost 5 bases, with 10 bases spanning the gap. Germline CDR1 and CDR2: GTSNPN and SVGIG (reference sequence). This CDR3 contains 13 residues. The CDR3 coding sequence is TGTGCCTGGAGTAAGGGTAGTGATCAGCCCCAGCATTTT. Residues: CAWSKGSDQPQHF. Variable domain in full (rest from reference TRBV30 and TRBJ1-5): SQTIHQWPATLVQPVGSPLSLECTVEGTSNPNLYWYRQAAGRGLQLLFYSVGIGQISSEVPQNLSASRPQDRQFILSSKKLLLSDSGFYLCAWSKGSDQPQHFGDGTRLSIL.

This clonotype occurred a few times. The rearrangement uses TRBV24-1 and TRBJ2-1, with TRBD2 identical over 12 bases. Germline CDR1 KGHDR, CDR2 SFDVKD. The CDR3 runs to 18 residues. The J segment lost 3 bases and the V segment lost 8 bases, leaving 13 bases of the junction unmatched. In nucleotides, the CDR3 is TGTGCCACCATTCAGAGGGACAGGGGACTAGCGGGCTACAATGAGCAGTTCTTC. It yields the protein CATIQRDRGLAGYNEQFF.

J is TRBJ2-7 and V is TRBV5-1; 8 positions agree with TRBD2. Germline values: CDR1 SGHRS, CDR2 YFSETQ. The CDR3 length is 16 residues. Losses at the gene ends were 4 bases for V and 0 bases for J; bases not matched to a gene: 9. The CDR3 reads CASSSGTSRSSYEQYF. The CDR3 nucleotides are TGCGCCAGCAGCAGTGGGACTAGTCGAAGCTCCTACGAGCAGTACTTC.

This chain uses TRBV7-9 with TRBJ2-1; D not resolved. Germline V gene sequence: CDR1 SEHNR, CDR2 FQNEAQ (reference sequence). This CDR3 region has 12 residues. V lost 4 bases and J lost 10, with 11 bases in between. CDR3 protein: CASSSAPPEQFF. The CDR3 coding sequence is TGTGCCAGCAGCTCCGCCCCGCCCGAGCAGTTCTTC.

This clonotype has only a few counts. The chain recombines TRBV12-3 or TRBV12-4 with TRBJ2-7, with D possibly TRBD2 on 5 matching bases. Trimming removed 8 bases at V and 6 bases at J, with 20 bases between. This CDR3 spans 14 amino acids. CDR3 nucleotide sequence: TGTGCCAGCGGGTCTACTAGAGCTTCTGGCGAGCAGTACTTC. It codes for CASGSTRASGEQYF.

This chain uses TRBV5-1 with TRBJ2-1; the match to TRBD2 covers 7 bases. Germline V gene data show CDR1 as SGHRS and CDR2 as YFSETQ. This CDR3 region has 17 residues. The V gene end was trimmed by 2 bases and the J gene end by 0 bases; junction bases not matched to a gene: 8. The CDR3 spells CASSLGAGESSYNEQFF. The CDR3 DNA is TGCGCCAGCAGCTTAGGCGCGGGGGAAAGCTCCTACAATGAGCAGTTCTTC.

This chain's CDR3 is CASRPAGASFNEQFF. The CDR3 coding sequence is TGTGCCAGCAGGCCAGCGGGAGCGAGTTTCAATGAGCAGTTCTTC. V is TRBV5-6 and J is TRBJ2-1, with TRBD2 matching over 8 bases. The J segment lost 6 bases and the V segment lost 5 bases, leaving 10 bases of the junction unmatched. This CDR3 contains 15 residues. The germline V gene encodes CDR1 SGHDT and CDR2 YYEEEE.

The chain carries TRBV12-3 or TRBV12-4 and TRBJ2-7; the D gene is possibly TRBD2 (5 bases). V dropped 5 bases and J dropped 8 bases, with 10 bases sitting between them. CDR3 length equals 11 residues. In nucleotides, the CDR3 is TGTGCCAGCAGTCTCGGCGGGCAGCAGTACTTC. As protein: CASSLGGQQYF.

There are a few counts of this clonotype. The gene calls are TRBV20-1 and TRBJ2-1, with D perhaps given as TRBD1 or TRBD2 (5 bases each). With 1 base removed from V and 5 bases from J, the gap between germline ends came to 9 bases. From germline, CDR1 is DFQATT and CDR2 SNEGSKA (reference sequence). This CDR3 contains 13 residues. The CDR3 protein is CSARAGSHNEQFF. The CDR3 DNA is TGCAGTGCTAGAGCAGGGAGCCACAATGAGCAGTTCTTC.

The chain carries TRBV12-3 or TRBV12-4 and TRBJ2-7, with 10 bases aligning to TRBD2. V shed 3 bases and J 1 base; nucleotides not matched to a gene: 3. The CDR3 contains 15 residues. The CDR3: CASSLGLANSYEQYF. The CDR3 nucleotides are TGTGCCAGCAGTTTGGGACTAGCGAATTCCTACGAGCAGTACTTC.

J is TRBJ1-1 and V is TRBV20-1, with D hard to call. In germline, CDR1 is DFQATT, CDR2 SNEGSKA (reference sequence). This CDR3 is 14 amino acids long. V lost 0 bases, J lost 0 bases, and 8 bases lay in between. The CDR3 here is CSARDARMNTEAFF. The CDR3 DNA is TGCAGTGCTAGAGATGCCCGAATGAACACTGAAGCTTTCTTT.

The CDR3 region has the DNA TGCGCCAGCAGTTACCAATTAAACCGGGACACTGAAGCTTTCTTT. Amino acid sequence: CASSYQLNRDTEAFF. The chain links TRBV5-1 to TRBJ1-1; D is unclear. The length of the CDR3 is 15 residues. V was pared by 5 bases and J by 3 bases, with 17 bases between. Germline assignment: CDR1 SGHRS and CDR2 YFSETQ. The variable domain in full, completed from reference TRBV5-1 and TRBJ1-1, reads KAGVTQTPRYLIKTRGQQVTLSCSPISGHRSVSWYQQTPGQGLQFLFEYFSETQRNKGNFPGRFSGRQFSNSRSEMNVSTLELGDSALYLCASSYQLNRDTEAFFGQGTRLTVV.

V gene TRBV19 combines with J gene TRBJ2-1; 7 bases map to TRBD1. CDR1 LNHDA and CDR2 SQIVND come from the germline V gene (reference sequence). Trimming took 7 bases from V and 4 from J; bases not matched to a gene: 4. The length of the CDR3 is 13 residues. Written as DNA, the CDR3 is TGTGCCAGTATGGGACAGAGATACAATGAGCAGTTCTTC. Amino acid sequence: CASMGQRYNEQFF. The entire variable domain, with the rest obtained from reference TRBV19 and TRBJ2-1, is as follows: DGGITQSPKYLFRKEGQNVTLSCEQNLNHDAMYWYRQDPGQGLRLIYYSQIVNDFQKGDIAEGYSVSREKKESFPLTVTSAQKNPTAFYLCASMGQRYNEQFFGPGTRLTVL.

This rearrangement joins TRBV28 to TRBJ1-1; tentative D call: TRBD1 (6 bases). V was trimmed by 5 bases and J by 1 base, leaving 14 bases between them. The V gene's germline CDR1 is MDHEN and CDR2 SYDVKM. The CDR3 is 15 residues long. The CDR3 nucleotides read TGTGCCAGCAGTCCCCACAGGGCAGCGAACACTGAAGCTTTCTTT. Its protein product is CASSPHRAANTEAFF.